Listed here are 30 T cell receptor beta chains from one sample, sequenced in a study of monozygotic twins with inflammatory bowel disease. TCRdb re-analyzed the 5' RACE reads; it lists each CDR3 protein once, without DNA. This sample's table reports around 450,000 distinct CDR3 sequences. Input material: blood. These receptors were taken from a human donor with ulcerative colitis or Crohn's disease, or a healthy co-twin of an affected twin (not recorded which).

CDR3 in amino acids: CASSEWSASTDTQYF. V and J are TRBV2 and TRBJ2-3. Per germline, CDR1 SNHLY and CDR2 FYNNEI. The CDR3 loop spans 15 amino acids. The entire variable domain, with the rest obtained from reference TRBV2 and TRBJ2-3, is as follows: EPEVTQTPSHQVTQMGQEVILRCVPISNHLYFYWYRQILGQKVEFLVSFYNNEISEKSEIFDDQFSVERPDGSNFTLKIRSTKLEDSAMYFCASSEWSASTDTQYFGPGTRLTVL.

The rearrangement joins TRBV6-2 or TRBV6-3 to TRBJ2-7; checking the TCRdb D call of TRBD1 is not possible without DNA. This CDR3 has 14 amino acids. CDR1 is MNHEY and CDR2 is SVGEGT in the germline V gene. CDR3 in amino acids: CASSPQGNRNEQYF.

The chain joins TRBV12-3 or TRBV12-4 to TRBJ1-1; as DNA is missing, the TRBD1 call by TCRdb cannot be tested. The CDR3 extends over 18 amino acids. The CDR3: CASSLAAGTRVLNTEAFF.

V usage is TRBV4-3 and J usage is TRBJ1-1; TCRdb designates TRBD1, a call that cannot be tested without DNA. The CDR3 runs 15 residues. The germline V gene has CDR1 LGHNA and CDR2 YSLEER. CDR3 amino acids: CASSQVAGGNTEAFF.

This chain uses TRBV5-1 with TRBJ2-6; TCRdb designates TRBD2, a call that cannot be tested without DNA. The CDR3 is 15 residues long. Germline values: CDR1 SGHRS, CDR2 YFSETQ. The CDR3 region is CAGEGGSSGANVLTF.

The chain employs TRBV5-1 and TRBJ1-3; TCRdb outputs TRBD1, but without DNA this stays unchecked. CDR1 and CDR2 (germline): SGHRS, YFSETQ. This CDR3 spans 15 amino acids. CDR3 protein: CASSLEGAGGNTIYF.

The V gene is TRBV28, the J gene TRBJ1-5; the TCRdb D gene call, TRBD1, has no DNA to confirm it. From germline, CDR1 is MDHEN and CDR2 SYDVKM. This CDR3 comprises 15 residues. The CDR3 reads CASRSGTGMNQPQHF.

The chain couples TRBV6-2 or TRBV6-3 to TRBJ2-7; TCRdb designates TRBD1, a call that cannot be tested without DNA. The germline CDR1 and CDR2 sequences are MNHEY and SVGEGT. CDR3 length equals 13 residues. The CDR3: CASSYWGGFEQYF.

CDR3 sequence reads: CASSQLAGALIDTQYF. J is TRBJ2-3 and V is TRBV27; TCRdb's D call of TRBD2 is untestable without DNA. CDR3 length: 16 residues. Germline V gene lookup returns CDR1 MNHEY and CDR2 SMNVEV (reference sequence).

This rearrangement joins TRBV7-2 to TRBJ2-5. This CDR3 has 15 amino acids. Per germline, CDR1 SGHTA and CDR2 FQGNSA. This CDR3 is CASRPTTTLGETQYF.

The rearrangement links TRBV11-2 to TRBJ2-3; TCRdb lists TRBD2, though no DNA is available to test this call. The germline CDR1 and CDR2 sequences are SGHAT and FQNNGV. This CDR3 region has 18 residues. The CDR3 protein is CASSPGQGRTSGTDTQYF.

The chain links TRBV7-9 to TRBJ2-7; TCRdb's D call, TRBD1, is unchecked because there is no DNA. This CDR3 has 14 amino acids. Per the germline V gene, CDR1 is SEHNR and CDR2 is FQNEAQ (reference sequence). The CDR3 is CASSLTSSGVEQYF.

The chain uses TRBV9 and TRBJ2-2; with no DNA, the TCRdb D assignment of TRBD2 cannot be verified. The CDR3 contains 16 residues. CDR1 is SGDLS, CDR2 YYNGEE, per germline. The CDR3 spells CASSVGSGVNTGELFF.

The chain links TRBV6-5 to TRBJ1-1; TCRdb reports TRBD1, a call that lacks DNA to check it against. CDR3 size: 14 residues. Germline-derived CDR1 and CDR2 are MNHEY and SVGAGI. The CDR3 sequence: CASSYDRGWTEAFF.

This sequence joins TRBV20-1 and TRBJ2-1; the TRBD2 assignment by TCRdb is unverifiable without DNA. The CDR3 is 13 amino acids. Germline V gene lookup returns CDR1 DFQATT and CDR2 SNEGSKA (reference sequence). The CDR3 reads CSVPRRGYNEQFF.

The chain is built from TRBV5-1 and TRBJ2-5. In germline, CDR1 is SGHRS, CDR2 YFSETQ. This CDR3 is 12 amino acids long. CDR3: CASSAGQETQYF.

V usage is TRBV4-1 and J usage is TRBJ1-2. This CDR3 has 12 amino acids. CDR1 and CDR2 (germline): MGHRA, YSYEKL. The CDR3 here is CASSHLLLGYTF.

The chain joins TRBV6-6 to TRBJ2-1; TCRdb's D call, TRBD2, is unchecked because there is no DNA. The CDR3 is 11 amino acids. CDR1 MNHNY and CDR2 SVGAGI come from the germline V gene (reference sequence). The CDR3 loop reads CASAAGYEQFF.

The V and J genes are TRBV4-2 and TRBJ1-5. Germline CDR1 LGHNA, CDR2 YNFKEQ. This CDR3 is 14 amino acids long. The CDR3 is CASSQVGGRQPQHF.

The CDR3 reads CASSSYPGLADLDTQYF. V gene TRBV5-6 combines with J gene TRBJ2-3; checking the TCRdb D call of TRBD2 is not possible without DNA. CDR3 size: 17 residues. Per the germline V gene, CDR1 is SGHDT and CDR2 is YYEEEE.

This chain connects TRBV7-9 to TRBJ1-6. CDR1 SEHNR and CDR2 FQNEAQ come from the germline V gene (reference sequence). The CDR3 totals 14 residues. CDR3 in amino acids: CASREGSQGSPLHF.

V usage is TRBV7-9 and J usage is TRBJ1-4. The CDR3 length is 14 residues. Germline loops: CDR1 SEHNR, CDR2 FQNEAQ (reference sequence). The CDR3 spells CASSLSGQGEKLFF.

The chain has TRBV5-1 and TRBJ2-7; the TCRdb call, TRBD1, lacks DNA for checking. Looked up from germline, CDR1 is SGHRS and CDR2 is YFSETQ. The CDR3 contains 15 residues. The CDR3 loop reads CASSLATRDTYEQYF.

The chain's CDR3 is CATSTPSPGQANTEAFF. The chain links TRBV15 to TRBJ1-1; TCRdb returns TRBD1, unconfirmable since there is no DNA. This CDR3 region has 17 residues. Germline-derived CDR1 and CDR2 are LNHNV and YYDKDF (reference sequence).

The rearrangement joins TRBV30 to TRBJ2-7; lacking DNA, the TRBD1 call made by TCRdb goes unchecked. Germline CDR1 and CDR2: GTSNPN and SVGIG (reference sequence). This CDR3 region has 12 residues. The CDR3 sequence: CAWRGVTLEQYF.

The chain links TRBV9 to TRBJ1-3; TCRdb selects TRBD1, and the lack of DNA leaves this call unchecked. Germline V gives CDR1 SGDLS, CDR2 YYNGEE. This CDR3 is 15 amino acids long. CDR3 in amino acids: CASSVGGSAGNTIYF. The full variable domain, its missing parts supplied by reference TRBV9 and TRBJ1-3, is DSGVTQTPKHLITATGQRVTLRCSPRSGDLSVYWYQQSLDQGLQFLIQYYNGEERAKGNILERFSAQQFPDLHSELNLSSLELGDSALYFCASSVGGSAGNTIYFGEGSWLTVV.

V is TRBV30 and J is TRBJ2-2. This CDR3 comprises 14 residues. Germline V gene lookup returns CDR1 GTSNPN and CDR2 SVGIG (reference sequence). The CDR3 sequence: CAWSMGELTGELFF.

The chain carries TRBV6-1 and TRBJ1-1. Per germline, CDR1 MNHNS and CDR2 SASEGT. The length of the CDR3 is 15 residues. The CDR3 loop reads CASSEEGVMNTEAFF.

This chain connects TRBV19 to TRBJ2-5; checking the TCRdb D call of TRBD1 is not possible without DNA. The germline V gene has CDR1 LNHDA and CDR2 SQIVND (reference sequence). The CDR3 consists of 13 residues. CDR3 region: CASSSSGKETQYF.

This chain connects TRBV3-1 to TRBJ2-7; TCRdb's assignment of TRBD1 cannot be checked, as there is no DNA. Germline V CDR1 and CDR2: LGHDT, YNNKEL (reference sequence). The CDR3 runs 15 residues. Here the CDR3 reads CASSQDYDRGNEQYF.